Each of the 26 T cell receptor beta chains below was sequenced from the same sample in a study of blood T cell repertoires in COVID-19. Repertoires were generated with immunoSEQ multiplex PCR, while TCRdb's copy carries only in-frame clones and drops some. The table records roughly 200,000 clones, 88% of them present only once. Material for sequencing was peripheral blood. The receptors were sampled from a middle-aged man with active or convalescent COVID-19.

J is TRBJ2-5 and V is TRBV7-9; D possibly corresponds to TRBD2 (6 bases). The germline V gene encodes CDR1 SEHNR and CDR2 FQNEAQ (reference sequence). The CDR3 has 15 residues. Trimming pared 5 bases from V and 2 bases from J, leaving 15 bases between. The CDR3 DNA is TGTGCCAGCAGCCGAACAGCCGGACTACAAGAGACCCAGTACTTC. It codes for CASSRTAGLQETQYF.

This chain connects TRBV7-3 to TRBJ1-2, with 9 bases identical to TRBD1. The CDR3 totals 15 residues. V was pared by 4 bases and J by 3 bases, with 6 bases of the junction left unmatched. Germline CDR1 reads SGHTA; CDR2 reads FQGTGA. The CDR3 sequence: CASSSQGALDYGYTF. DNA for the CDR3: TGTGCCAGCAGCTCACAGGGGGCGCTGGACTATGGCTACACCTTC.

This clone was found once. The chain joins TRBV2 to TRBJ1-5, with TRBD1 matching over 10 bases. J was trimmed by 5 bases and V by 4 bases; bases with no gene match: 8. Germline assignment: CDR1 SNHLY and CDR2 FYNNEI. This CDR3 is built from 16 residues. Written as DNA, the CDR3 is TGTGCCAGCAGTGGTCCCGGGACAGGGGAACATCAGCCCCAGCATTTT. The encoded protein is CASSGPGTGEHQPQHF. The full variable domain, with the rest looked up from reference TRBV2 and TRBJ1-5, is EPEVTQTPSHQVTQMGQEVILRCVPISNHLYFYWYRQILGQKVEFLVSFYNNEISEKSEIFDDQFSVERPDGSNFTLKIRSTKLEDSAMYFCASSGPGTGEHQPQHFGDGTRLSIL.

This clone was observed a single time. The chain joins TRBV6-5 to TRBJ1-2; the match to TRBD1 covers 7 bases. The CDR3 covers 14 residues. Germline assignment: CDR1 MNHEY and CDR2 SVGAGI. J was trimmed by 14 bases and V by 5 bases; bases with no gene match: 17. The DNA for the CDR3 is TGTGCCAGCAGTAACCCAGGGGGGCTGCCCCCTACAACCTTC. Amino acids: CASSNPGGLPPTTF.

This rearrangement joins TRBV19 to TRBJ1-1; 8 nucleotides agree with TRBD1. The CDR3 runs to 14 residues. V dropped 4 bases and J dropped 3; count of bases not matched to a gene: 4. Germline V gene lookup returns CDR1 LNHDA and CDR2 SQIVND (reference sequence). The CDR3 sequence is CASSRTGTHTEAFF. The DNA of the CDR3 is TGTGCCAGTAGTAGGACAGGGACGCACACTGAAGCTTTCTTT.

DNA of the CDR3: TGTGCCAGTAGTATGCTCGGGAGTATCTATGGCTACACCTTC. It yields the protein CASSMLGSIYGYTF. The chain recombines TRBV19 with TRBJ1-2; D is undetermined. Looked up from germline, CDR1 is LNHDA and CDR2 is SQIVND (reference sequence). V was cut by 3 bases and J by 4 bases, with 12 bases left in between. This CDR3 is built from 14 residues.

The V call is TRBV11-3, the J call TRBJ1-4; D unresolved. The CDR3 consists of 12 residues. Germline CDR1 and CDR2: SGHNT and YENEEA. V was shortened by 3 bases and J by 5 bases, with 4 bases between the two germline ends. CDR3 DNA sequence: TGTGCCAGCAGCTTTAGAAATGAAAAACTGTTTTTT. Amino acids: CASSFRNEKLFF. Together with reference TRBV11-3 and TRBJ1-4, the CDR3 gives the full variable domain: EAGVVQSPRYKIIEKKQPVAFWCNPISGHNTLYWYLQNLGQGPELLIRYENEEAVDDSQLPKDRFSAERLKGVDSTLKIQPAELGDSAVYLCASSFRNEKLFFGSGTQLSVL.

This clone has a single count. This chain uses TRBV6-1 with TRBJ1-6; TRBD1 is a possible D gene (6 bases). The V gene's germline CDR1 is MNHNS and CDR2 SASEGT. This CDR3 spans 15 amino acids. The ends were cut back, 2 bases at V and 5 bases at J, with 10 bases in the middle. The CDR3 coding sequence is TGTGCCAGCAGTGAACGCAGGGGCAATAATTCACCCCTCCACTTT. This translates into CASSERRGNNSPLHF.

The chain couples TRBV5-4 to TRBJ2-3; 8 nucleotides line up with TRBD2. The CDR3 is 15 residues long. J gave up 6 bases and V 4 bases, and 10 bases lay outside the gene matches. Germline values: CDR1 SGHNT, CDR2 YYREEE (reference sequence). The CDR3 sequence: CASSDRKSGSDTQYF. CDR3 nucleotides: TGTGCCAGCAGCGACAGAAAAAGCGGGAGTGATACGCAGTATTTT. Full variable domain (remainder filled in from reference TRBV5-4 and TRBJ2-3): ETGVTQSPTHLIKTRGQQVTLRCSSQSGHNTVSWYQQALGQGPQFIFQYYREEENGRGNFPPRFSGLQFPNYSSELNVNALELDDSALYLCASSDRKSGSDTQYFGPGTRLTVL.

The chain is built from TRBV28 and TRBJ2-7, with a possible D match to TRBD1 (6 bases). Trimming pared 7 bases from V and 2 bases from J, leaving 15 bases between. This CDR3 region has 14 residues. Looked up from germline, CDR1 is MDHEN and CDR2 is SYDVKM. CDR3 in DNA: TGTGCCAGCACCCTGACAGGCTTTCCCTACGAGCAGTACTTC. This sequence encodes CASTLTGFPYEQYF.

This chain uses TRBV25-1 with TRBJ2-3, with D possibly being TRBD1 (6 bases). Trimming cost V 8 bases and J 0 bases, with 24 bases left between them. The CDR3 has 18 amino acids. Per the germline V gene, CDR1 is MGHDK and CDR2 is SYGVNS. The CDR3 reads CASYPTHRASRSTDTQYF. In DNA, the CDR3 is TGTGCCAGCTACCCCACACACAGGGCCAGCCGTAGCACAGATACGCAGTATTTT.

The table lists this clone with a count of one. The chain uses TRBV5-1 and TRBJ1-2; unclear D gene. V was cut by 0 bases and J by 3 bases, with 12 bases left in between. Per the germline V gene, CDR1 is SGHRS and CDR2 is YFSETQ. This CDR3 is built from 15 residues. The CDR3 bases are TGCGCCAGCAGCTTGGAACCAGATACGTACTATGGCTACACCTTC. Protein sequence: CASSLEPDTYYGYTF.

The chain recombines TRBV14 with TRBJ2-4; 7 bases align to TRBD2. CDR3 length: 17 residues. The ends lost 2 bases at V and 0 bases at J; junction bases unmatched: 7. Per germline, CDR1 SGHDN and CDR2 FVKESK. The DNA of the CDR3 is TGTGCCAGCAGCCAAAGTGGAGCGGGGATAGCCAAAAACATTCAGTACTTC. This sequence encodes CASSQSGAGIAKNIQYF.

The CDR3 DNA reads as TGCAGCGTCAACAGGGGGGCTTTGGATGGCTACACCTTC. Protein sequence: CSVNRGALDGYTF. The V call is TRBV29-1, the J call TRBJ1-2, with TRBD1 matching 8 bases. CDR3 size: 13 residues. The J segment lost 6 bases and the V segment lost 6 bases, leaving 9 bases of the junction unmatched. Germline loops: CDR1 SQVTM, CDR2 ANQGSEA.

This sequence joins TRBV19 and TRBJ2-1, with D perhaps matching TRBD1 (5 bases). The CDR3 extends over 17 amino acids. V was pared by 3 bases and J by 9 bases, with 24 bases between. Germline CDR1 LNHDA, CDR2 SQIVND (reference sequence). The CDR3 spells CASSIRFRDRSFGEQFF. CDR3 sequence (DNA): TGTGCCAGTAGTATTAGGTTTCGAGACAGATCCTTCGGTGAGCAGTTCTTC.

The chain employs TRBV7-2 and TRBJ1-2; weak D call: TRBD1 (5 bases). CDR3 length equals 15 residues. V shed 1 base and J shed 8 bases, with 17 bases lying between them. The germline gives CDR1 SGHTA, CDR2 FQGNSA. The CDR3 bases are TGTGCCAGCAGCTTAGGACGGGCCAGGGCCGGGGGCTACACCTTC. This sequence encodes CASSLGRARAGGYTF. Supplemented by reference TRBV7-2 and TRBJ1-2, the full variable domain reads GAGVSQSPSNKVTEKGKDVELRCDPISGHTALYWYRQSLGQGLEFLIYFQGNSAPDKSGLPSDRFSAERTGGSVSTLTIQRTQQEDSAVYLCASSLGRARAGGYTFGSGTRLTVV.

The chain couples TRBV7-9 to TRBJ2-6; tentative D call: TRBD1 (6 bases). The CDR3 runs 16 residues. V was pared by 7 bases and J by 1 base, with 14 bases between. Germline CDR1 reads SEHNR; CDR2 reads FQNEAQ (reference sequence). This CDR3 reads CASTQQGFSGANVLTF. The DNA for the CDR3 is TGTGCCAGCACCCAACAGGGTTTTTCTGGGGCCAACGTCCTGACTTTC.

This rearrangement joins TRBV7-2 to TRBJ2-5; 11 bases align to TRBD1. This CDR3 spans 16 amino acids. J gave up 10 bases and V 3 bases, and 13 bases lay outside the gene matches. CDR1 is SGHTA, CDR2 FQGNSA, per germline. In DNA, the CDR3 is TGTGCCAGCAGCTTTCTCGGACAGGGGGCATTGGGTTACCAGTACTTC. Protein sequence: CASSFLGQGALGYQYF. The whole variable domain, filled in from reference TRBV7-2 and TRBJ2-5, reads GAGVSQSPSNKVTEKGKDVELRCDPISGHTALYWYRQSLGQGLEFLIYFQGNSAPDKSGLPSDRFSAERTGGSVSTLTIQRTQQEDSAVYLCASSFLGQGALGYQYFGPGTRLLVL.

This rearrangement joins TRBV10-3 to TRBJ2-4; a weak D match, TRBD1 (5 bases). The CDR3 is made up of 16 amino acids. Between the trimmed V and J ends, which lost 2 bases and 0 bases, there was a span of 11 bases. Germline V gene sequence: CDR1 ENHRY, CDR2 SYGVKD. The CDR3 DNA is TGTGCCATCAGTGAGAGCTTGGGGCTAGCCAAAAACATTCAGTACTTC. Translated, it gives CAISESLGLAKNIQYF.

This clone was detected only a few times. The chain links TRBV11-2 to TRBJ1-4; D is possibly TRBD1 (5 bases). The V and J ends lost 6 bases and 0 bases respectively, with 14 bases between them. Germline assignment: CDR1 SGHAT and CDR2 FQNNGV. This CDR3 spans 16 amino acids. The CDR3, as DNA: TGTGCCAGCAGTCTCGGGGGACTTGCAACTAATGAAAAACTGTTTTTT. Its protein is CASSLGGLATNEKLFF.

V gene TRBV28 combines with J gene TRBJ2-1; the D gene is possibly TRBD2 (6 bases). V shed 7 bases and J shed 7 bases, with 35 bases lying between them. Germline V CDR1 and CDR2: MDHEN, SYDVKM. The CDR3 is 20 residues long. CDR3 protein: CASTKSAGFYGTPIVNEQFF. The DNA for the CDR3 is TGTGCCAGCACCAAATCAGCCGGGTTTTACGGGACTCCTATTGTGAATGAGCAGTTCTTC.

V is TRBV7-8 and J is TRBJ1-1; 10 bases fit TRBD1. J lost 6 bases, V lost 3 bases, and 7 bases had no gene match. Per germline, CDR1 SGHVS and CDR2 FQNEAQ. CDR3 size: 15 residues. The CDR3 loop reads CASSFGRDRGSEAFF. The CDR3, as DNA: TGTGCCAGCAGCTTCGGCCGGGACAGGGGTTCTGAAGCTTTCTTT.

This chain connects TRBV19 to TRBJ2-2, with D possibly matching TRBD2 (6 bases). Trimming left V 4 bases short and J 1 base short, with 10 bases between. The CDR3 has 15 amino acids. Germline CDR1 is LNHDA and CDR2 is SQIVND (reference sequence). The CDR3 nucleotides read TGTGCCAGTAGTAGCTGGGACTTGAACACCGGGGAGCTGTTTTTT. This translates into CASSSWDLNTGELFF.

The V call is TRBV18, the J call TRBJ1-3; D gene ambiguous. Trimming removed 1 base from V and 0 bases from J, with 4 bases in between. Germline V gene lookup returns CDR1 KGHSH and CDR2 LQKENI. This CDR3 spans 14 amino acids. The CDR3 loop is CASSPQSSGNTIYF. CDR3 sequence (DNA): TGTGCCAGCTCACCACAGAGCTCTGGAAACACCATATATTTT.

The J gene is TRBJ2-2, the V gene TRBV6-4; 7 bases are a match to TRBD2. The CDR3 totals 14 residues. Looked up from germline, CDR1 is MRHNA and CDR2 is SNTAGT. V dropped 8 bases and J dropped 1; count of bases not matched to a gene: 4. The CDR3 coding sequence is TGTGCCAGCTCTGTAGCGGGGAACACCGGGGAGCTGTTTTTT. Its translation: CASSVAGNTGELFF.

The gene calls are TRBV29-1 and TRBJ1-1; D might be TRBD1 (6 bases). Germline loops: CDR1 SQVTM, CDR2 ANQGSEA. The CDR3 is 13 amino acids. Trimming removed 6 bases from V and 0 bases from J, with 11 bases in between. CDR3 nucleotides: TGCAGCGTCCTCGACAGGTTGAACACTGAAGCTTTCTTT. Its translation: CSVLDRLNTEAFF.